This entry features one TCR beta chain sequence. Its antigen is not identified. The junction shows a germline mismatch at one end, possibly a read error. The CDR3 has 15 amino acids. Germline loops: CDR1 SGHAT, CDR2 FQNNGV. Input per replicate PCR of unsorted PBMC was about 300 ng DNA, corresponding to tens of thousands of T cell genomes. Produced via immunoSEQ multiplex PCR; TCRdb's table is partial and in-frame only. The sample lists approximately 500,000 clones, over 70% occurring once. The data stem from a study of shared clonotypes between healthy human individuals. Overall study findings and caveats: Exclusively blood specimens were collected; tissue repertoires likely differ.

This rearrangement joins TRBV11-2 to TRBJ2-1; 9 positions match TRBD2. This TCR was recovered from a woman between 35 and 50 years old in good health. Some clones in this sample may be carry-over from other donors' samples. The sample consisted of PBMCs. CDR3 in amino acids: CASTLAGASYNEQFF. The DNA for the CDR3 is TGTGCCAGCACCTTAGCGGGGGCCTCCTACAATGAGCAGTTCTTC.